This TCR beta chain appears in the sequencing data of a study of Graves' ophthalmopathy and Graves' hyperthyroidism. Notes on the study in general: Discrimination between ophthalmopathy and stable hyperthyroidism by a 13-signature model showed about 89% sensitivity and roughly 81% specificity.

Enrollment excluded any patients with other autoimmune diseases, uncontrolled infections, pregnancy or lactation. The CDR3 spans 14 residues. The germline V and J ends were trimmed by 2 bases and 11 bases, with 18 bases remaining between them. Looked up from germline, CDR1 is MNHEY and CDR2 is SVGEGT. There are many counts of this clonotype. The antigen is unknown. The authors amplified TCR beta CDR3 regions from RNA transcripts. RT-PCR with HTBI primers came first, then second-round multiplex PCR. TCRdb ran MiXCR on the multiplex PCR reads and lists one entry per CDR3 protein. The sample records some 160,000 distinct CDR3 sequences, about two fifths being singletons.

The clonotype was recovered from a man aged 25-45 years with Graves' ophthalmopathy. Sequencing was performed on peripheral blood. The J gene is TRBJ1-1, the V gene TRBV6-2 or TRBV6-3; weak D call: TRBD1 (5 bases). The CDR3 loop is CASSYDQGGVKAFF. CDR3 bases: TGTGCCAGCAGTTACGATCAGGGAGGCGTCAAGGCTTTCTTT.